The rows below give T cell receptor beta chains drawn from one sample of a study of blood T cell repertoires in COVID-19. Sequenced by immunoSEQ multiplex PCR; TCRdb stores in-frame clones only, minus some. The sample has about 140,000 clones; 88% are singletons. Sequencing input: peripheral blood. These receptor sequences come from a human donor with COVID-19, enrolled during active disease. The donor label of this sample is uncertain. Each CDR3 is given with its conserved first and last residue. The D gene is left open where the match is weak. The size of a clone is reported for some rows only, either as once, few or many, or as a class for expanded clones.

V	size	J	D	DNA	CDR3
TRBV6-4	.	TRBJ1-1	.	TGTGCCAGCAGTGACACGAGCCGGGGCACTGAAGCTTTCTTT	CASSDTSRGTEAFF
TRBV11-2	many	TRBJ1-1	.	TGTGCCAGCAGTTTGGACAGCCTCACTGAAGCTTTCTTT	CASSLDSLTEAFF
TRBV9	.	TRBJ2-2	TRBD1	TGTGCCAGCAGCGCGCCCACCTGGGGACAGGGAACCGGGGAGCTGTTTTTT	CASSAPTWGQGTGELFF
TRBV3-1/TRBV3-2	.	TRBJ2-5	TRBD1	TGTGCCAGCAGCCAAGTTAGGGGGCGTCAAGAGACCCAGTACTTC	CASSQVRGRQETQYF
TRBV3-1/TRBV3-2	once	TRBJ2-7	.	TGTGCCAGCAGCCAAGATAGGATAAGGGGGTTAATGGACGAGCAGTACTTC	CASSQDRIRGLMDEQYF
TRBV4-1	.	TRBJ2-5	.	TGCGCCAGCAGCCAAGATTATCCGGGAGAGACCCAGTACTTC	CASSQDYPGETQYF
TRBV18	.	TRBJ2-2	TRBD2	TGTGCCAGCTCACCTACTAGCGAACGGACCGGGGAGCTGTTTTTT	CASSPTSERTGELFF
TRBV7-9	.	TRBJ2-2	TRBD1	TGTGCCAGCACGGACAGGGCGAACACCGGGGAGCTGTTTTTT	CASTDRANTGELFF
TRBV6-5	.	TRBJ1-3	.	TGTGCCAGCAGTCGAGACAGGTCCTCTGGAAACACCATATATTTT	CASSRDRSSGNTIYF
TRBV19	.	TRBJ1-1	.	TGTGCCAGTAGTAGGGCCGTGGGGAACACTGAAGCTTTCTTT	CASSRAVGNTEAFF
TRBV7-8	.	TRBJ1-5	.	TGTGCCAGCAGCCCCGTCGGGTTGAGGGGAGGGTTCGGCAATCAGCCCCAGCATTTT	CASSPVGLRGGFGNQPQHF
TRBV4-1	.	TRBJ2-7	TRBD1	TGCGCCAGCAGCCAAGGGACAGGGACCTACGAGCAGTACTTC	CASSQGTGTYEQYF
TRBV11-3	.	TRBJ1-5	.	TGTGCCAGCAGCTTAAGCCTAAGGGGCCCCCAGCATTTT	CASSLSLRGPQHF
TRBV19	once	TRBJ2-7	TRBD2	TGTGCCAGTAGTGGTCGTGGGGTCGGGACTAGTTACGAGCAGTACTTC	CASSGRGVGTSYEQYF
TRBV3-1/TRBV3-2	.	TRBJ1-2	.	TGTGCCAGCAGCGTAACTCCCGACAGTTACGGCTACACCTTC	CASSVTPDSYGYTF
TRBV6-5	.	TRBJ2-7	.	TGTGCCAGCACCTACCCCGGGTCCTACGAGCAGTACTTC	CASTYPGSYEQYF
TRBV12-3/TRBV12-4	few	TRBJ1-2	.	TGTGCCAGTCAGCGGAGTGCGCCCTATGGCTACACCTTC	CASQRSAPYGYTF
TRBV6-1	.	TRBJ1-6	TRBD1	TGTGCCAGCAGTGCCTCTAAGACAGGGGGCCGAGTAAATTCACCCCTCCACTTT	CASSASKTGGRVNSPLHF
TRBV30	few	TRBJ1-4	TRBD1	TGTGCCTGGAGTCCGGGACAGGGAGGGAATGAAAAACTGTTTTTT	CAWSPGQGGNEKLFF
TRBV7-6	.	TRBJ2-3	TRBD1	TGTGCCAGCAGCTTGATCGCCGACAGGGGGCGCGATACGCAGTATTTT	CASSLIADRGRDTQYF
TRBV18	few	TRBJ1-4	.	TGTGCCAGCTCACCAGGGGCGAGGAGTGAAAAACTGTTTTTT	CASSPGARSEKLFF
TRBV24-1	once	TRBJ2-1	.	TGTGCCACCAGTGATTTAGTCAGGGGACGCGATGAGCAGTTCTTC	CATSDLVRGRDEQFF
TRBV5-1	.	TRBJ2-7	.	TGCGCCAGCAGCTTGGGTGTTAGCGGTTACGAGCAGTACTTC	CASSLGVSGYEQYF
TRBV18	once	TRBJ2-3	.	TGTGCCAGCTCAACAGACAGATTCCTGAGCACAGATACGCAGTATTTT	CASSTDRFLSTDTQYF
TRBV24-1	.	TRBJ2-4	.	TGTGCCACCAGTGATTTCAAGGGGGATGGGGCCAAAAACATTCAGTACTTC	CATSDFKGDGAKNIQYF
TRBV29-1	.	TRBJ2-5	TRBD2	TGCAGCGAGGAAGGACTAGCGGGGGAGACCCAGTACTTC	CSEEGLAGETQYF
TRBV7-2	.	TRBJ2-7	.	TGTGCCAGCAGCTTAAACAGATTCAACTACGAGCAGTACTTC	CASSLNRFNYEQYF
TRBV9	.	TRBJ2-7	.	TGTGCCAGCAGCGTAGTGCAGGGACTGTCCTACGAGCAGTACTTC	CASSVVQGLSYEQYF
TRBV2	.	TRBJ1-1	.	TGTGCCAGCAGCCTGACTGAAGCTTTCTTT	CASSLTEAFF
TRBV5-1	.	TRBJ2-7	TRBD1	TGCGCCAGCAGCTCCGGACAGGGTCCCTACGAGCAGTACTTC	CASSSGQGPYEQYF
TRBV6-5	.	TRBJ2-5	.	TGTGCCAGCAGTTATAGTATGGACAGAGTTCAAGAGACCCAGTACTTC	CASSYSMDRVQETQYF
TRBV5-1	.	TRBJ2-5	.	TGCGCCAGCAGCTTGGGGCAGATCCAAGAGACCCAGTACTTC	CASSLGQIQETQYF
TRBV18	.	TRBJ1-2	TRBD1	TGTGCCAGCTCACCACGGGACAGGGAATCTTATGGCTACACCTTC	CASSPRDRESYGYTF
TRBV7-9	.	TRBJ1-3	.	TGTGCCAGCAGCTTAGGACAAGAGCTCTCTGGAAACACCATATATTTT	CASSLGQELSGNTIYF
TRBV19	.	TRBJ2-7	TRBD2	TGTGCCAGTAGTAATTATACCGGGACTAGCGGGATGCCCCCCTACGAGCAGTACTTC	CASSNYTGTSGMPPYEQYF
TRBV2	.	TRBJ1-1	.	TGTGCCAGCAGCCCTCAACGAGGTGCGTTGAACACTGAAGCTTTCTTT	CASSPQRGALNTEAFF
TRBV10-3	.	TRBJ2-7	TRBD1	TGTGCCATCAGTGACGACAGGGGGTCCTACGAGCAGTACTTC	CAISDDRGSYEQYF
TRBV7-7	.	TRBJ2-1	TRBD1	TGTGCTAGCAGCTTCGGACAGGGTGACAATGAGCAGTTCTTC	CASSFGQGDNEQFF
TRBV7-9	.	TRBJ1-4	TRBD1	TGTGCCAGCAGCCCCAAGACAGGGATCTTCGGAACTAATGAAAAACTGTTTTTT	CASSPKTGIFGTNEKLFF
TRBV5-1	.	TRBJ2-3	TRBD1	TGCGCCAGCAGCCCACCTCCTAGACAGGGGGTCACAGATACGCAGTATTTT	CASSPPPRQGVTDTQYF
TRBV6-6	once	TRBJ2-3	TRBD2	TGTGCCAGCAGTCGCAGCGGGGGGGCCGTAGATACGCAGTATTTT	CASSRSGGAVDTQYF
TRBV4-1	.	TRBJ1-2	.	TGCGCCAGCAGCCAAGAGCACAGCAACTATGGCTACACCTTC	CASSQEHSNYGYTF
TRBV6-5	.	TRBJ1-2	.	TGTGCCAGCAGTTACTCGCGACACGACTATGGCTACACCTTC	CASSYSRHDYGYTF
TRBV19	.	TRBJ2-7	TRBD1	TGTGCCAGTAGTATTGGAGTAGCAGGGGGCTCCTACGAGCAGTACTTC	CASSIGVAGGSYEQYF
TRBV7-2	.	TRBJ1-3	TRBD1	TGTGCCAGCAGCTTAGTGGACAGGGGGCTGAACACCATATATTTT	CASSLVDRGLNTIYF
TRBV24-1	.	TRBJ1-5	TRBD1	TGTGCCACCAGTGACCCGGGACAGGAGGGCAATCAGCCCCAGCATTTT	CATSDPGQEGNQPQHF
TRBV5-1	.	TRBJ2-3	TRBD2	TGCGCCAGCAGCTTGTCACTAGCGGGAGCATTGGATACGCAGTATTTT	CASSLSLAGALDTQYF
TRBV6-5	.	TRBJ2-7	.	TGTGCCAGCAGGGGACAACCGAGCTCCTACGAGCAGTACTTC	CASRGQPSSYEQYF
TRBV6-5	.	TRBJ2-2	.	TGTGCCAGCAGATCAGTCAGGGACACCGGGGAGCTGTTTTTT	CASRSVRDTGELFF
TRBV5-4	.	TRBJ1-2	TRBD1	TGTGCCAGCAGCTTGGACAGGGGGGCTAACTATGGCTACACCTTC	CASSLDRGANYGYTF
TRBV7-6	.	TRBJ2-7	.	TGTGCCAGCAGCTTCGGGTCGGCCACCTACGAGCAGTACTTC	CASSFGSATYEQYF